This TCR beta chain was captured in a study of shared clonotypes between healthy human individuals. The ends were cut back, 0 bases at V and 3 bases at J, with 8 bases in the middle. Germline V gene lookup returns CDR1 MNHNY and CDR2 SVGAGI (reference sequence). This CDR3 is built from 14 residues. Only in-frame clones appear in the TCRdb table, and some are missing; sequencing was by immunoSEQ multiplex PCR. The data hold hundreds of thousands of clones, with around 81% observed a single time. The TCR sequence derives from a woman aged 40 to 49 in good health. Some clones in this sample may be carry-over from other donors' samples. Sequenced input: PBMCs. This chain uses TRBV6-6 with TRBJ1-1; D not resolved. The CDR3 protein is CASSYSISYTEAFF. CDR3 DNA sequence: TGTGCCAGCAGTTACTCGATCTCATACACTGAAGCTTTCTTT.